Listed below are T cell receptor beta chains from one sample, sequenced in a study of monozygotic twins with inflammatory bowel disease. Reprocessing the 5' RACE reads, TCRdb reports a single entry for every CDR3 protein and omits DNA. This repertoire includes fewer than 550,000 distinct CDR3 sequences. Sequencing was done on a sample of blood. Receptors were obtained from a human donor with ulcerative colitis or Crohn's disease, or a healthy co-twin of an affected twin (not recorded which). Both conserved end residues are part of each CDR3.

V	J	CDR3
TRBV14	TRBJ1-3	CASSQYNSGNTIYF
TRBV7-9	TRBJ2-3	CASSLELAGGDTQYF
TRBV10-3	TRBJ2-3	CAISAPSGPDTQYF
TRBV11-2	TRBJ2-4	CASSPRGSGNIQYF
TRBV14	TRBJ1-3	CASSPYDRGNSGNTIYF
TRBV6-1	TRBJ1-1	CASSGQRWGYTEAFF
TRBV6-1	TRBJ1-2	CASSPRTNYGYTF
TRBV10-3	TRBJ1-1	CAISAGPLSTEAFF
TRBV7-9	TRBJ1-5	CASSPPGQQSQPQHF
TRBV29-1	TRBJ2-2	CSVEDLAGELFF
TRBV3-1	TRBJ2-3	CASSQFNTDTQYF
TRBV6-1	TRBJ2-1	CASSSSGGPYNEQFF
TRBV5-6	TRBJ2-5	CASSPLQYQETQYF
TRBV4-1	TRBJ2-3	CASSPLGSGGTRTDTQYF
TRBV10-3	TRBJ1-1	CAISRDGNTEAFF
TRBV12-3/TRBV12-4	TRBJ1-5	CASSFGQGLLNQPQHF
TRBV5-6	TRBJ1-1	CASSLLTAANYNTEAFF
TRBV30	TRBJ1-2	CAWRRFRGEGYTF
TRBV12-3/TRBV12-4	TRBJ2-3	CASSYLAGGPTDTQYF
TRBV11-2	TRBJ2-5	CASSFPVPGLAGGQKETQYF
TRBV9	TRBJ2-5	CASSPLAEGLETQYF
TRBV20-1	TRBJ2-1	CSAPLGAGEGNEQFF
TRBV7-3	TRBJ2-1	CASSLNTGAGYNEQFF
TRBV24-1	TRBJ1-1	CATSDSAGAETEAFF
TRBV7-2	TRBJ2-1	CASSFLDEEQFF
TRBV7-8	TRBJ2-2	CASSRGNTGELFF
TRBV20-1	TRBJ2-7	CSAPGQGAGERYF
TRBV5-1	TRBJ2-3	CASRPKTGGGSTDTQYF
TRBV28	TRBJ2-2	CASSFDLASNTGELFF
TRBV30	TRBJ1-4	CAWRSSGEKLFF
TRBV7-2	TRBJ1-3	CASSLSGTPGNTIYF
TRBV20-1	TRBJ1-3	CSASIGTGLGNTIYF
TRBV19	TRBJ1-1	CASSPWTVNTEAFF
TRBV20-1	TRBJ2-1	CSARDRVAGVSEQFF
TRBV19	TRBJ1-1	CASSHWDRGNTEAFF
TRBV5-1	TRBJ2-2	CASSFKVTSHLNTGELFF
TRBV12-3/TRBV12-4	TRBJ2-5	CASSLFVAGGLETQYF
TRBV20-1	TRBJ1-5	CSALDRGEVSNQPQHF
TRBV5-5	TRBJ1-4	CASSLTAPNEKLFF
TRBV27	TRBJ2-1	CASGAGYNEQFF
TRBV24-1	TRBJ2-6	CATSDRAPGANVLTF
TRBV5-5	TRBJ2-3	CASSLDQGTPTDTQYF
TRBV3-1	TRBJ1-1	CASSKTGGSFSEAFF
TRBV12-3/TRBV12-4	TRBJ1-5	CASSLVGQGGKPQHF
TRBV5-1	TRBJ2-3	CASSLTMPTDTQYF
TRBV5-1	TRBJ2-3	CASSSKPSSTDTQYF
TRBV7-2	TRBJ1-3	CASSFSAGTGGNTIYF
TRBV20-1	TRBJ2-2	CSAGDGPGELFF
TRBV24-1	TRBJ2-1	CATSDTPLGDEQFF
TRBV7-2	TRBJ2-7	CASSPGGPTYEQYF
TRBV2	TRBJ1-5	CASSIGQPHQPQHF
TRBV11-3	TRBJ2-6	CASSPTGERANVLTF
TRBV28	TRBJ1-2	CASSSPGFYGYTF
TRBV12-3/TRBV12-4	TRBJ2-1	CASSLLYFYNEQFF
TRBV20-1	TRBJ2-1	CSASPGTSGPLYNEQFF
TRBV29-1	TRBJ2-3	CSVTSGTDTQYF
TRBV5-1	TRBJ1-6	CASSFQGSSYNSPLHF